These 32 T cell receptor beta chains originate from one sample sequenced in a study of response to subunit inactivated influenza vaccine. TCRdb re-called the RT-PCR reads through MiXCR, storing one row per CDR3 protein. The data contain roughly 570,000 distinct CDR3 sequences, 14% of them singletons. Sequenced here: PBMCs from blood, sampled less than 13 days after vaccination. These receptors all stem from a man aged 45-60 years who received an inactivated influenza vaccine.

The chain has TRBV12-3 or TRBV12-4 and TRBJ1-1, with a tentative D call TRBD1 (5 bases). There are 14 residues in the CDR3. Between the trimmed V and J ends, which lost 7 bases and 3 bases, there was a span of 15 bases. CDR3: CASTQGLQDTEAFF. CDR3 bases: TGTGCCAGCACTCAGGGATTGCAGGACACTGAAGCTTTCTTT.

V gene TRBV5-1 combines with J gene TRBJ2-3; 9 nucleotides line up with TRBD1. This CDR3 has 15 amino acids. The V segment lost 4 bases and the J segment 4 bases; nucleotides outside the gene matches: 7. Germline CDR1 reads SGHRS; CDR2 reads YFSETQ. CDR3 amino acids: CASSRTGDSADTQYF. DNA for the CDR3: TGCGCCAGCAGCCGGACAGGGGACTCCGCAGATACGCAGTATTTT.

A few counts support this clonotype. The V and J genes are TRBV7-2 and TRBJ2-7; D is unresolved. CDR3 length equals 13 residues. Germline V gene lookup returns CDR1 SGHTA and CDR2 FQGNSA. The germline V and J ends were trimmed by 2 bases and 6 bases, with 11 bases remaining between them. CDR3 bases: TGTGCCAGCAGCTTATGGGCGGCCCTCGAGCAGTACTTC. It translates to CASSLWAALEQYF.

The chain employs TRBV20-1 and TRBJ1-6, with D perhaps matching TRBD1 (5 bases). Germline V gene lookup returns CDR1 DFQATT and CDR2 SNEGSKA (reference sequence). Trimming shortened V by 1 base and J by 9 bases, and 16 bases separated the two germline ends. The CDR3 runs 15 residues. The CDR3 nucleotides are TGCAGTGCTAGAGGAGACAGCTACCAGGGTTCACCCCTCCACTTT. Amino acids: CSARGDSYQGSPLHF.

This chain joins TRBV6-5 and TRBJ2-7, with 7 bases identical to TRBD1. V lost 7 bases to trimming and J lost 6 bases; unmatched junction nucleotides: 6. The CDR3 totals 12 residues. Germline values: CDR1 MNHEY, CDR2 SVGAGI. The CDR3 DNA reads TGTGCCAGCAAAAACAGGGGAATCGAGCAGTACTTC. Translated: CASKNRGIEQYF.

The chain joins TRBV10-3 to TRBJ2-1; a possible D gene is TRBD2 (5 bases). The CDR3 spans 15 residues. In germline, CDR1 is ENHRY, CDR2 SYGVKD. Trimming cost V 0 bases and J 2 bases, with 8 bases left between them. CDR3 nucleotide sequence: TGTGCCATCAGTGAGTCGAGCGGAGCCTACAATGAGCAGTTCTTC. Encoded protein: CAISESSGAYNEQFF.

This clonotype was counted a few times. The rearrangement joins TRBV20-1 to TRBJ2-7; D is perhaps TRBD2 (5 bases). This CDR3 spans 13 amino acids. The germline V and J ends were trimmed by 6 bases and 2 bases, with 14 bases remaining between them. From germline, CDR1 is DFQATT and CDR2 SNEGSKA (reference sequence). CDR3: CSATGKGPYEQYF. In nucleotides, the CDR3 is TGCAGTGCCACGGGGAAGGGCCCCTACGAGCAGTACTTC.

The CDR3 DNA is TGTGCCACCAGAGTGGACAGAGGAAACACTGAAGCTTTCTTT. Translating gives CATRVDRGNTEAFF. This sequence joins TRBV15 and TRBJ1-1, with D possibly being TRBD1 (6 bases). Trimming stripped 6 bases from V and 2 bases from J, with 13 bases between. The CDR3 has 14 residues. CDR1 and CDR2 from the germline V gene are LNHNV and YYDKDF (reference sequence).

This clonotype was counted ten times or more. The CDR3 DNA reads TGCGCCAGCAGCCAGACAGGGTTCGAGCAGTACTTC. It yields the protein CASSQTGFEQYF. The V call is TRBV4-1, the J call TRBJ2-7; TRBD1 aligns across 7 bases. The length of the CDR3 is 12 residues. Germline lookup yields CDR1 MGHRA and CDR2 YSYEKL. Germline trimming cut 3 bases from V and 6 bases from J; bases unmatched to any gene: 2.

The sample holds many counts of this clonotype. The V gene is TRBV10-3, the J gene TRBJ2-3; TRBD2 aligns across 11 bases. This CDR3 spans 14 amino acids. The V gene's germline CDR1 is ENHRY and CDR2 SYGVKD. V was pared by 6 bases and J by 3 bases, with 2 bases of the junction left unmatched. The CDR3 spells CAIRTSGVTDTQYF. The CDR3 coding sequence is TGTGCCATCAGGACTAGCGGGGTAACAGATACGCAGTATTTT.

This clonotype was counted only a few times. The gene calls are TRBV11-1 and TRBJ2-2; D gene unclear. Trimming stripped 3 bases from V and 4 bases from J, with 18 bases between. The CDR3 has 17 residues. Germline V gene sequence: CDR1 SGHAT, CDR2 FQDESV (reference sequence). CDR3 in DNA: TGTGCCAGCAGCTTGTGGGTTGTACCAGTGAGCACCGGGGAGCTGTTTTTT. Encoded protein: CASSLWVVPVSTGELFF.

The V and J genes are TRBV6-5 and TRBJ1-5, with TRBD1 as a possible D gene (5 bases). V was shortened by 4 bases and J by 7 bases, with 14 bases between the two germline ends. The germline V gene encodes CDR1 MNHEY and CDR2 SVGAGI. The CDR3 is 14 amino acids. The CDR3 protein is CASSSSRVTQPQHF. CDR3 in DNA: TGTGCCAGCAGTTCCTCCAGGGTCACCCAGCCCCAGCATTTT.

About this clonotype: At one end the junction does not follow the germline gene, possibly because of a read error. The J gene is TRBJ2-3, the V gene TRBV10-3; no firm D call. CDR1 ENHRY and CDR2 SYGVKD come from the germline V gene. The CDR3 covers 16 residues. For the CDR3, the DNA is TGTGCCATCAGTGAGTCGAAGGCCGAGAGCACAGATACGCAGTCTTTT. It yields the protein CAISESKAESTDTQSF.

The V gene is TRBV7-2, the J gene TRBJ1-4; maybe TRBD1 (5 bases). This CDR3 has 14 residues. Trimming shortened V by 2 bases and J by 7 bases, and 11 bases separated the two germline ends. In germline, CDR1 is SGHTA, CDR2 FQGNSA. CDR3 sequence (DNA): TGTGCCAGCAGCTTAACGCCAGGGAGTGAAAAACTGTTTTTT. It translates to CASSLTPGSEKLFF.

This clonotype was seen ten or more times. The chain uses TRBV4-3 and TRBJ2-7; D not resolved. V dropped 1 base and J dropped 1 base, with 14 bases sitting between them. Germline-derived CDR1 and CDR2 are LGHNA and YSLEER. The CDR3 is 16 residues long. The CDR3 protein is CASSQVLYDLSYEQYF. The CDR3 DNA reads TGCGCCAGCAGCCAAGTATTGTACGATCTATCCTACGAGCAGTACTTC.

This clonotype was seen more than once but under ten times. The CDR3 is CASTYGGARTGELFF. In DNA form, the CDR3 reads TGTGCCAGCACCTACGGGGGGGCGCGCACCGGGGAGCTGTTTTTT. The chain uses TRBV12-3 or TRBV12-4 and TRBJ2-2, with 8 positions matching TRBD2. The CDR3 has 15 amino acids. The V segment lost 7 bases and the J segment 4 bases; nucleotides outside the gene matches: 8.

This clonotype was seen only a few times. V and J are TRBV7-2 and TRBJ1-4, with D perhaps matching TRBD1 (6 bases). Per the germline V gene, CDR1 is SGHTA and CDR2 is FQGNSA. There are 14 residues in the CDR3. V was cut by 7 bases and J by 8 bases, with 17 bases left in between. As DNA, the CDR3 is TGTGCCAGCAACATTGGTCGGGGGCAAGAAAAACTGTTTTTT. It is translated as CASNIGRGQEKLFF. The variable domain in full, completed from reference TRBV7-2 and TRBJ1-4, reads GAGVSQSPSNKVTEKGKDVELRCDPISGHTALYWYRQSLGQGLEFLIYFQGNSAPDKSGLPSDRFSAERTGGSVSTLTIQRTQQEDSAVYLCASNIGRGQEKLFFGSGTQLSVL.

This clonotype showed up just a few times. V is TRBV30 and J is TRBJ2-6; D remains ambiguous. The CDR3 has 12 amino acids. Germline V gene lookup returns CDR1 GTSNPN and CDR2 SVGIG (reference sequence). V dropped 1 base and J dropped 2 bases, with 0 bases sitting between them. CDR3 sequence: CAWSAGANVLTF. The CDR3 coding sequence is TGTGCCTGGAGTGCTGGGGCCAACGTCCTGACTTTC.

This clonotype was recorded a few times. This chain joins TRBV11-2 and TRBJ2-7, with 11 bases that match TRBD2. V dropped 2 bases and J dropped 4; count of bases not matched to a gene: 10. CDR1 is SGHAT, CDR2 FQNNGV, per germline. This CDR3 has 17 amino acids. CDR3 coding DNA: TGTGCCAGCAGCTTAATAGACTTAGCGGGAGGGCCATACGAGCAGTACTTC. It specifies CASSLIDLAGGPYEQYF.

The V gene is TRBV10-3, the J gene TRBJ1-5, with D tentatively TRBD1 (5 bases). V lost 4 bases, J lost 5 bases, and 9 bases lay in between. This CDR3 comprises 13 residues. Looked up from germline, CDR1 is ENHRY and CDR2 is SYGVKD. CDR3 protein: CAISGQNDQPQHF. DNA for the CDR3: TGTGCCATCAGTGGACAGAACGATCAGCCCCAGCATTTT.

This clonotype has just a few counts. V usage is TRBV7-3 and J usage is TRBJ2-2; 9 bases agree with TRBD1. The CDR3 is 15 amino acids. Unmatched junction bases numbered 8, after V lost 4 bases and J lost 8 bases. The germline V gene encodes CDR1 SGHTA and CDR2 FQGTGA. The CDR3 DNA is TGTGCCAGCAGCTCGCGCGACAGGGGGATTGGGGAGCTGTTTTTT. Residues: CASSSRDRGIGELFF. The full variable domain, its missing parts supplied by reference TRBV7-3 and TRBJ2-2, is GAGVSQTPSNKVTEKGKYVELRCDPISGHTALYWYRQSLGQGPEFLIYFQGTGAADDSGLPNDRFFAVRPEGSVSTLKIQRTERGDSAVYLCASSSRDRGIGELFFGEGSRLTVL.

Remarks on this clonotype: The junction departs from germline at one end; a sequencing error may be responsible. This chain links TRBV2 with TRBJ2-7, with D perhaps TRBD2 (5 bases). The CDR3 is 13 residues long. CDR1 SNHLY and CDR2 FYNNEI come from the germline V gene. CDR3 sequence reads: CACSALVRAEQYF. The CDR3 bases are TGTGCCTGCAGTGCCCTGGTGAGGGCCGAGCAGTACTTC.

This clonotype was counted only a few times. The V and J genes are TRBV10-3 and TRBJ2-5; 11 bases align to TRBD1. CDR3 length: 16 amino acids. Looked up from germline, CDR1 is ENHRY and CDR2 is SYGVKD. Losses at the gene ends were 3 bases for V and 3 bases for J; bases not matched to a gene: 6. The CDR3, as DNA: TGTGCCATCAGTGACCAACGGACAGGGGGCAAAGAGACCCAGTACTTC. Protein: CAISDQRTGGKETQYF.

V and J are TRBV7-8 and TRBJ1-1; D is unclear. There are 11 residues in the CDR3. Trimming removed 4 bases from V and 7 bases from J, with 7 bases in between. Germline CDR1 SGHVS, CDR2 FQNEAQ. The chain's CDR3 is CASSSVVEAFF. CDR3 sequence (DNA): TGTGCCAGCAGCTCTGTGGTTGAAGCTTTCTTT.

The gene calls are TRBV12-3 or TRBV12-4 and TRBJ2-2, with D uncertain. Trimming took off 7 bases at V and 7 bases at J, with 22 bases between the two ends. This CDR3 has 16 residues. CDR3 sequence: CASTKMGRQIGGELFF. The CDR3 DNA is TGTGCCAGCACTAAAATGGGCAGGCAGATTGGCGGGGAGCTGTTTTTT.

The V gene is TRBV10-3, the J gene TRBJ2-2; 7 bases are shared with TRBD2. The CDR3 runs 12 residues. Germline CDR1 is ENHRY and CDR2 is SYGVKD. V lost 5 bases to trimming and J lost 7 bases; unmatched junction nucleotides: 1. CDR3 sequence reads: CAISQRGGELFF. For the CDR3, the DNA is TGTGCCATCAGTCAGCGGGGCGGGGAGCTGTTTTTT.

This clonotype appeared a few times. The chain recombines TRBV2 with TRBJ2-5; no clear D. CDR3 size: 13 residues. V lost 7 bases, J lost 2 bases, and 11 bases lay in between. Germline values: CDR1 SNHLY, CDR2 FYNNEI. In DNA, the CDR3 is TGTGCCAGCACCCTGAACAAACAAGAGACCCAGTACTTC. It encodes CASTLNKQETQYF. Using reference TRBV2 and TRBJ2-5 for the parts outside the CDR3, the full variable domain is EPEVTQTPSHQVTQMGQEVILRCVPISNHLYFYWYRQILGQKVEFLVSFYNNEISEKSEIFDDQFSVERPDGSNFTLKIRSTKLEDSAMYFCASTLNKQETQYFGPGTRLLVL.

V is TRBV7-9 and J is TRBJ2-5, with a tentative D call TRBD2 (5 bases). Germline V CDR1 and CDR2: SEHNR, FQNEAQ (reference sequence). The CDR3 is made up of 14 amino acids. V was shortened by 5 bases and J by 1 base, with 11 bases between the two germline ends. The CDR3: CASSTWEIQETQYF. The CDR3 coding sequence is TGTGCCAGCAGCACCTGGGAGATCCAAGAGACCCAGTACTTC.

This clonotype turned up a few times. The chain combines TRBV6-2 or TRBV6-3 with TRBJ2-1; TRBD1 or TRBD2 may be the D gene (6 bases each). Trimming cost V 0 bases and J 3 bases, with 12 bases left between them. CDR1 is MNHEY, CDR2 SVGEGT, per germline. The CDR3 contains 16 residues. CDR3: CASSYSRGGLYNEQFF. Here the CDR3 DNA reads TGTGCCAGCAGTTACTCGCGAGGGGGACTCTACAATGAGCAGTTCTTC.

V and J are TRBV4-1 and TRBJ2-2; a possible D gene is TRBD2 (7 bases). The germline CDR1 and CDR2 sequences are MGHRA and YSYEKL. This CDR3 comprises 17 residues. Between the trimmed V and J ends, which lost 0 bases and 5 bases, there was a span of 16 bases. The CDR3, as DNA: TGCGCCAGCAGCCAAGAAGGAGGGGGAGGGGGAACCGGGGAGCTGTTTTTT. This encodes CASSQEGGGGGTGELFF.

This rearrangement joins TRBV4-1 to TRBJ1-3; the D is unclear. V lost 3 bases and J 0 bases, leaving 12 bases between the germline ends. CDR3 length equals 16 residues. Per germline, CDR1 MGHRA and CDR2 YSYEKL. The CDR3 spells CASSQAGSGSGNTIYF. Written as DNA, the CDR3 is TGCGCCAGCAGCCAGGCGGGCTCAGGCTCTGGAAACACCATATATTTT.

The chain joins TRBV28 to TRBJ2-7, with D perhaps assigned TRBD1 or TRBD2 (6 bases each). V lost 6 bases to trimming and J lost 7 bases, with 13 bases between them. This CDR3 region has 12 residues. Looked up from germline, CDR1 is MDHEN and CDR2 is SYDVKM. Written as DNA, the CDR3 is TGTGCCAGCAGGATAACAGGGACTGAGCAGTACTTC. Its protein is CASRITGTEQYF.